This T cell receptor (beta chain) was retrieved from a study of blood T cell repertoires in COVID-19. Study-level information: Sites across the United States, Italy and Spain contributed samples from acute and convalescent COVID-19. T cells, B-cell-depleted T cells, or PBMCs provided the cDNA or gDNA that served as material.

Trimming took 3 bases from V and 5 from J; bases not matched to a gene: 10. From germline, CDR1 is MNHEY and CDR2 SMNVEV (reference sequence). The CDR3 totals 17 residues. Original processing notes: Estimated nucleated cell counts came from reference gene primer amplification. Clones were read by immunoSEQ multiplex PCR, and TCRdb kept only the in-frame ones, dropping some. The V and J calls and clone size were taken over from that table, and D and trimming were inferred from the DNA. The sample contains tens of thousands of clones, around 80% of which appear only once. The V call is TRBV27, the J call TRBJ1-6; TRBD1 matches 7 bases. This TCR derives from a man between 60 and 70 years old with active or convalescent COVID-19. Specimen: peripheral blood. CDR3 in amino acids: CASSFWTGGRDNSPLHF. The DNA of the CDR3 is TGTGCCAGCAGTTTCTGGACAGGTGGAAGAGATAATTCACCCCTCCACTTT.